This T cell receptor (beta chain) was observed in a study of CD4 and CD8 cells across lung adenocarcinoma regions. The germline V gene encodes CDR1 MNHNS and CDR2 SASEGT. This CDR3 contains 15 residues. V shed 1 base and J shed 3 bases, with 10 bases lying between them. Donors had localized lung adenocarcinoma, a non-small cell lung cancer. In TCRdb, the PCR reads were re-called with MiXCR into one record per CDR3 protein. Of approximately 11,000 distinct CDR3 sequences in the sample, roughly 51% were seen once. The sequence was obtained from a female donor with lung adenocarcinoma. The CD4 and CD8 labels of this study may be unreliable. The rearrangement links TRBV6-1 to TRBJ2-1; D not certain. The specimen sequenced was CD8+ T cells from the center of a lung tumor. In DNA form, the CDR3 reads TGTGCCAGCAGTGAAGAGGCGGATTTCTACAATGAGCAGTTCTTC. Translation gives CASSEEADFYNEQFF.